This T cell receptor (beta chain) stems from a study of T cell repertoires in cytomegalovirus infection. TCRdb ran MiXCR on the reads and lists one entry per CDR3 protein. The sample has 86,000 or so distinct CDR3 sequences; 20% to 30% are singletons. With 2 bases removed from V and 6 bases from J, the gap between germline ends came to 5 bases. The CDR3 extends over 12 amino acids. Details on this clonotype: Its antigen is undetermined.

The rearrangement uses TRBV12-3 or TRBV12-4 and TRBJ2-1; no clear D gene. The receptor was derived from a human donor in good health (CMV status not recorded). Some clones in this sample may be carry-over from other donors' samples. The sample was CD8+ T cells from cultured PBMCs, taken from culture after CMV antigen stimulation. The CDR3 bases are TGTGCCAGCAGTTTACACCCCAATGAGCAGTTCTTC. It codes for CASSLHPNEQFF.